These 3 T cell receptor beta chains came from one sample sequenced in a study of T-cell memory formation after mild COVID-19. TCRdb independently ran MiXCR on the 5' RACE reads; one entry per CDR3 protein. Found here are some 130,000 distinct CDR3 sequences, roughly 15% of them singletons; the top ten hold 14%. Input material: PBMCs or a T cell subset sorted from them (not recorded which). The receptor source for this set is an adult woman who had mild COVID-19 (a few samples of this study predate the infection). Cell type and time point are not known.

This clonotype was found a few times. V and J are TRBV7-6 and TRBJ2-1; 9 bases agree with TRBD2. The germline gives CDR1 SGHVS, CDR2 FNYEAQ. V dropped 5 bases and J dropped 5; count of bases not matched to a gene: 4. The CDR3 consists of 14 residues. CDR3: CASSGVAGDNEQFF. The DNA for the CDR3 is TGTGCCAGCAGCGGGGTAGCGGGGGACAATGAGCAGTTCTTC.

This chain links TRBV2 with TRBJ2-3, with D tentatively TRBD2 (6 bases). The germline CDR1 and CDR2 sequences are SNHLY and FYNNEI. The V end lost 2 bases, the J end lost 3 bases, and 12 bases lay between the germline ends. This CDR3 is 15 amino acids long. The CDR3 DNA follows: TGTGCCAGCAGTGAAAGTTGGCGGGGAACAGATACGCAGTATTTT. This gives the protein CASSESWRGTDTQYF.

This clonotype occurred many times. The chain carries TRBV3-1 and TRBJ2-3, with 11 positions matching TRBD2. CDR1 and CDR2 (germline): LGHDT, YNNKEL (reference sequence). Trimming took 9 bases from V and 3 from J; bases not matched to a gene: 8. This CDR3 region has 15 residues. The CDR3 protein is CASKQGLAVTDTQYF. CDR3 DNA sequence: TGTGCCAGTAAGCAGGGACTAGCGGTGACAGATACGCAGTATTTT.